In this sample, the clone carrying this T cell receptor (beta chain) turned up a few times. The antigen is unknown. Library preparation (for TCRbeta) was performed with unique molecular identifiers. In TCRdb, the PCR reads were re-called with MiXCR into one record per CDR3 protein. This repertoire shows hundreds of thousands of distinct CDR3 sequences, about 8.7% found once; its top ten account for 35%. Trimming left V 0 bases short and J 1 base short, with 12 bases between. This CDR3 spans 16 amino acids. In germline, CDR1 is MNHNS, CDR2 SASEGT. The data derive from a study of T-cell reconstitution after alpha-beta-depleted transplantation in children. Study results and limitations: For some patients, TCRbeta diversity was high at day 60 because of recipient T cells and thymic progenitors that survived. Reportedly, only several hundred clones from non-depleted graft cells drove alpha-beta T-cell counts at about two months.

The TCR sequence derives from a male patient between 2 and 15 years old who had a stem cell transplant for acute myeloid leukemia, so the T cells may come from the graft donor. Sample: PBMCs, mostly from graft donor cells, taken 360 days after TCRalphabeta/CD19-depleted stem cell transplant. This chain joins TRBV6-1 and TRBJ1-1; TRBD1 might be the D (5 bases). The CDR3 loop is CASSEARQIPNTEAFF. Here the CDR3 DNA reads TGTGCCAGCAGTGAAGCCAGACAGATCCCGAACACTGAAGCTTTCTTT.